What follows are 29 T cell receptor beta chains derived from one specimen sequenced in a study of cytomegalovirus exposure and HLA in healthy donors (TCRdb year 2017). The library came from the immunoSEQ multiplex PCR assay. A mixture of 60 forward primers for TCR Vbeta segments and 13 reverse primers for TCR Jbeta segments was used in the multiplex PCR. The source is immuneACCESS, and TCRdb retained only in-frame sequences with V and J called. Part of the clones is not carried over; for the studies checked, unresolved V genes explain less than half of this, and the remainder is unexplained. The sample table contains some 170,000 clones; only one count was recorded for around 77% of them. Clones ranked in the top ten supply approximately 3.7% of the sample. The sequenced material came from PBMCs. The receptors derive from a young man in good health and CMV-seropositive.

The V gene is TRBV2, the J gene TRBJ1-1; D unresolved. The CDR3 has 12 residues. Germline assignment: CDR1 SNHLY and CDR2 FYNNEI. V lost 2 bases and J 8 bases, leaving 9 bases between the germline ends. CDR3 loop: CASSETGPEAFF. DNA of the CDR3: TGTGCCAGCAGTGAAACGGGTCCCGAAGCTTTCTTT.

This chain uses TRBV28 with TRBJ2-5; D might be TRBD1 (6 bases). CDR3 length: 18 amino acids. Trimming pared 4 bases from V and 1 base from J, leaving 22 bases between. CDR1 and CDR2 (germline): MDHEN, SYDVKM. CDR3 coding DNA: TGTGCCAGCAGTTCGACAGCCCCAGACAGGCATCTCCAAGAGACCCAGTACTTC. Amino acid sequence: CASSSTAPDRHLQETQYF.

This clone was seen just once. V usage is TRBV28 and J usage is TRBJ1-5, with TRBD1 matching over 7 bases. Germline V gives CDR1 MDHEN, CDR2 SYDVKM. Unmatched junction bases numbered 7, after V lost 1 base and J lost 7 bases. The CDR3 is 15 amino acids. CDR3 region: CASSLLDRVGQPQHF. Here the CDR3 DNA reads TGTGCCAGCAGTTTATTAGACAGGGTTGGGCAGCCCCAGCATTTT.

The chain uses TRBV6-5 and TRBJ2-2; tentative D call: TRBD2 (5 bases). This CDR3 has 13 residues. In germline, CDR1 is MNHEY, CDR2 SVGAGI. Trimming left V 0 bases short and J 8 bases short, with 7 bases between. Here the CDR3 reads CASSYSGGGELFF. CDR3 coding DNA: TGTGCCAGCAGTTACTCTGGAGGAGGGGAGCTGTTTTTT.

This rearrangement joins TRBV19 to TRBJ2-5, with 7 bases identical to TRBD1. The CDR3 has 13 residues. Per germline, CDR1 LNHDA and CDR2 SQIVND (reference sequence). Losses at the gene ends were 7 bases for V and 2 bases for J; bases not matched to a gene: 4. The CDR3 sequence: CASNDRVQETQYF. CDR3 nucleotide sequence: TGTGCCAGTAACGACAGGGTGCAAGAGACCCAGTACTTC.

J is TRBJ1-6 and V is TRBV2; D gene uncertain. In germline, CDR1 is SNHLY, CDR2 FYNNEI. V dropped 10 bases and J dropped 0 bases, with 13 bases sitting between them. There are 15 residues in the CDR3. Here the CDR3 DNA reads TGTGCCATCACGCCAGGCAGCTCCTATAATTCACCCCTCCACTTT. Translation: CAITPGSSYNSPLHF.

The chain links TRBV6-5 to TRBJ1-6, with TRBD1 matching 7 bases. The CDR3 contains 15 residues. V was clipped by 7 bases and J by 14 bases; unmatched bases: 17. Germline V gene lookup returns CDR1 MNHEY and CDR2 SVGAGI. In nucleotides, the CDR3 is TGTGCCAGCACCACCACAATAAGGTCCCAGGGGGCCCTCCACTTT. As protein: CASTTTIRSQGALHF.

This clone occurred a few times. The rearrangement joins TRBV4-3 to TRBJ2-1, with 12 bases that match TRBD2. V shed 1 base, J shed 2 bases, and the junction held 6 bases outside the gene matches. Germline values: CDR1 LGHNA, CDR2 YSLEER. This CDR3 has 18 amino acids. The CDR3 reads CASSQGLRTSGTYNEQFF. DNA for the CDR3: TGCGCCAGCAGCCAAGGTCTTAGGACTAGCGGGACCTACAATGAGCAGTTCTTC.

The CDR3 sequence is CASSISSYEQYF. The CDR3 DNA sequence: TGTGCCAGCAGTATTAGCTCCTACGAGCAGTACTTC. This rearrangement joins TRBV13 to TRBJ2-7, with D unresolved. Germline-derived CDR1 and CDR2 are PRHDT and FYEKMQ (reference sequence). The CDR3 is 12 residues long. V was pared by 6 bases and J by 0 bases, with 6 bases between.

The chain joins TRBV4-2 to TRBJ2-2, with 10 nucleotides matching TRBD2. Germline V lookup: CDR1 LGHNA, CDR2 YNFKEQ. This CDR3 is 16 amino acids long. The trim removed 0 bases at V and 5 bases at J, leaving 3 bases unmatched. In DNA, the CDR3 is TGTGCCAGCAGCCAAGATGTGGGACTAGCGACCGGGGAGCTGTTTTTT. Its protein product is CASSQDVGLATGELFF.

This chain links TRBV18 with TRBJ1-1; 7 nucleotides align to TRBD1. V was pared by 3 bases and J by 0 bases, with 7 bases of the junction left unmatched. The CDR3 length is 16 residues. Germline-derived CDR1 and CDR2 are KGHSH and LQKENI. The CDR3 nucleotides read TGTGCCAGCTCACCGAGGACAGGTGACCTGAACACTGAAGCTTTCTTT. This gives the protein CASSPRTGDLNTEAFF.

This clone was seen just once. The rearrangement joins TRBV6-5 to TRBJ2-7, with TRBD1 matching 9 bases. Germline V gene data show CDR1 as MNHEY and CDR2 as SVGAGI. Losses at the gene ends were 4 bases for V and 4 bases for J; bases not matched to a gene: 11. There are 16 residues in the CDR3. DNA of the CDR3: TGTGCCAGCAGTTGGCGCGCCGGGACAGGGTCGTACGAGCAGTACTTC. This codes for CASSWRAGTGSYEQYF.

This clone came up a few times. The rearrangement joins TRBV28 to TRBJ1-5, with D possibly TRBD1 on 6 matching bases. The ends were cut back, 5 bases at V and 6 bases at J, with 20 bases in the middle. The germline gives CDR1 MDHEN, CDR2 SYDVKM. This CDR3 is 16 amino acids long. The DNA for the CDR3 is TGTGCCAGCAGTGCCACAGGGAGGGCCGCTGTTCAGCCCCAGCATTTT. The encoded protein is CASSATGRAAVQPQHF.

The gene calls are TRBV7-3 and TRBJ2-1; TRBD1 matches 7 bases. Trimming at V came to 5 bases and at J to 2 bases, leaving 6 bases not matched to a gene. This CDR3 contains 15 residues. CDR1 and CDR2 (germline): SGHTA, FQGTGA. The CDR3 reads CASSLRQGTYNEQFF. CDR3 nucleotides: TGTGCCAGCAGCCTCAGACAGGGTACCTACAATGAGCAGTTCTTC.

The rearrangement uses TRBV9 and TRBJ1-1, with a tentative D call TRBD1 (5 bases). This CDR3 contains 14 residues. Germline V gives CDR1 SGDLS, CDR2 YYNGEE. With 0 bases removed from V and 5 bases from J, the gap between germline ends came to 11 bases. The CDR3 reads CASSVGWGETEAFF. CDR3 DNA sequence: TGTGCCAGCAGCGTAGGTTGGGGGGAGACTGAAGCTTTCTTT.

This clone was detected a few times. The chain combines TRBV5-6 with TRBJ2-1, with a tentative D call TRBD2 (5 bases). The germline V gene has CDR1 SGHDT and CDR2 YYEEEE. The V end was cut by 3 bases, the J end by 8 bases, with 12 bases between. The length of the CDR3 is 13 residues. The CDR3 loop is CASSSSAGDEQFF. CDR3 nucleotides: TGTGCCAGCAGCTCTTCGGCCGGGGATGAGCAGTTCTTC.

The rearrangement joins TRBV28 to TRBJ2-7, with 12 bases fitting TRBD2. From germline, CDR1 is MDHEN and CDR2 SYDVKM. This CDR3 is built from 15 residues. This CDR3 reads CASTPSGGDSYEQYF. The CDR3 DNA is TGTGCATCTACCCCTAGCGGGGGGGACTCCTACGAGCAGTACTTC.

This clone occurred a few times. The chain combines TRBV9 with TRBJ2-1; 16 nucleotides agree with TRBD2. The ends lost 4 bases at V and 10 bases at J; junction bases unmatched: 8. The length of the CDR3 is 16 residues. CDR1 and CDR2 from the germline V gene are SGDLS and YYNGEE. The CDR3 region is CASSIPGLAGGQEQFF. In nucleotides, the CDR3 is TGTGCCAGCAGCATACCGGGACTAGCGGGGGGGCAAGAGCAGTTCTTC. Complete variable domain (other parts from reference TRBV9 and TRBJ2-1): DSGVTQTPKHLITATGQRVTLRCSPRSGDLSVYWYQQSLDQGLQFLIQYYNGEERAKGNILERFSAQQFPDLHSELNLSSLELGDSALYFCASSIPGLAGGQEQFFGPGTRLTVL.

CDR3 DNA sequence: TGTGCCAGCAGTGAAGCGACAGGGGCGTTCTACGAGCAGTACTTC. Translating gives CASSEATGAFYEQYF. V gene TRBV2 combines with J gene TRBJ2-7, with 8 bases lining up with TRBD1. The V gene end was trimmed by 0 bases and the J gene end by 3 bases; junction bases not matched to a gene: 4. Germline CDR1 reads SNHLY; CDR2 reads FYNNEI. The CDR3 runs to 15 residues.

The V gene is TRBV11-3, the J gene TRBJ2-5, with D perhaps TRBD1 (7 bases). The CDR3 sequence is 15 residues long. V lost 2 bases and J lost 3, with 13 bases in between. The V gene's germline CDR1 is SGHNT and CDR2 YENEEA. CDR3 in DNA: TGTGCCAGCAGCTTAAGGACAGGAGGGGAAGAGACCCAGTACTTC. This encodes CASSLRTGGEETQYF.

The rearrangement uses TRBV7-9 and TRBJ2-3, with D perhaps matching TRBD2 (7 bases). The ends were cut back, 5 bases at V and 5 bases at J, with 11 bases in the middle. CDR3 size: 13 residues. Germline assignment: CDR1 SEHNR and CDR2 FQNEAQ (reference sequence). CDR3 in DNA: TGTGCCAGCAGCCAAAGGGGGGGAGATACGCAGTATTTT. Translation: CASSQRGGDTQYF.

The chain recombines TRBV10-2 with TRBJ1-1; maybe TRBD1 (6 bases). CDR3 length: 16 residues. Germline lookup yields CDR1 WSHSY and CDR2 SAAADI. V lost 6 bases, J lost 0 bases, and 17 bases lay in between. CDR3 sequence reads: CASRYREGYMNTEAFF. The CDR3 DNA sequence: TGCGCCAGCAGGTACAGGGAGGGATACATGAACACTGAAGCTTTCTTT.

This clone appeared a few times. The chain links TRBV5-1 to TRBJ2-5; 8 nucleotides match TRBD2. The ends lost 3 bases at V and 0 bases at J; junction bases unmatched: 4. This CDR3 has 15 residues. CDR1 and CDR2 from the germline V gene are SGHRS and YFSETQ. CDR3 amino acids: CASSSGTSNQETQYF. The DNA for the CDR3 is TGCGCCAGCAGCTCGGGGACTAGTAACCAAGAGACCCAGTACTTC.

The V gene is TRBV12-2, the J gene TRBJ2-7; the DNA was not compared with TRBD2, the D call given in the table. TRBV12-2 is reported as a pseudogene. The CDR3 is 16 amino acids. CDR3 region: CASRLVAGPYSYEQYF. The DNA for the CDR3 is TGTGCAAGTCGCTTAGTCGCGGGGCCTTACTCCTACGAGCAGTACTTC.

This clone appeared a few times. The J gene is TRBJ2-1, the V gene TRBV6-4; 7 bases agree with TRBD1. The CDR3 contains 14 residues. Losses at the gene ends were 0 bases for V and 6 bases for J; bases not matched to a gene: 2. Germline V gene data show CDR1 as MRHNA and CDR2 as SNTAGT. The CDR3 sequence is CASSDSTGSNEQFF. DNA of the CDR3: TGTGCCAGCAGTGACTCGACAGGGAGCAATGAGCAGTTCTTC.

The rearrangement links TRBV11-2 to TRBJ2-5, with TRBD1 matching over 8 bases. Per germline, CDR1 SGHAT and CDR2 FQNNGV. V trimming: 5 bases; J trimming: 6 bases; junction bases outside the gene matches: 5. This CDR3 has 13 residues. The CDR3 loop reads CASSVDRGQTQYF. For the CDR3, the DNA is TGTGCCAGCAGCGTTGACAGGGGTCAGACCCAGTACTTC.

The V and J genes are TRBV29-1 and TRBJ2-7; weak D call: TRBD1 (6 bases). Looked up from germline, CDR1 is SQVTM and CDR2 is ANQGSEA. Between the trimmed V and J ends, which lost 5 bases and 7 bases, there was a span of 18 bases. The CDR3 contains 13 residues. For the CDR3, the DNA is TGCAGCGTTCAGGACACAGGGACCGGGGAGCAGTACTTC. Its protein product is CSVQDTGTGEQYF.

The rearrangement uses TRBV9 and TRBJ2-3; 8 bases match TRBD2. The CDR3 totals 16 residues. Trimming took 4 bases from V and 7 from J; bases not matched to a gene: 14. Germline V gene lookup returns CDR1 SGDLS and CDR2 YYNGEE. Here the CDR3 DNA reads TGTGCCAGCAGCCCGAGTGGAGCGGGGGTGCAGAATACGCAGTATTTT. Its translation: CASSPSGAGVQNTQYF.

The genes are TRBV25-1 and TRBJ2-1; D is possibly TRBD2 (6 bases). V dropped 7 bases and J dropped 9 bases, with 22 bases sitting between them. The CDR3 spans 15 residues. Germline V gives CDR1 MGHDK, CDR2 SYGVNS. CDR3 DNA: TGTGCCAGCATGAGGCGGGGTGCCCCCCAGGGTGAGCAGTTCTTC. It specifies CASMRRGAPQGEQFF. The full variable domain, completed using reference TRBV25-1 and TRBJ2-1, is EADIYQTPRYLVIGTGKKITLECSQTMGHDKMYWYQQDPGMELHLIHYSYGVNSTEKGDLSSESTVSRIRTEHFPLTLESARPSHTSQYLCASMRRGAPQGEQFFGPGTRLTVL.